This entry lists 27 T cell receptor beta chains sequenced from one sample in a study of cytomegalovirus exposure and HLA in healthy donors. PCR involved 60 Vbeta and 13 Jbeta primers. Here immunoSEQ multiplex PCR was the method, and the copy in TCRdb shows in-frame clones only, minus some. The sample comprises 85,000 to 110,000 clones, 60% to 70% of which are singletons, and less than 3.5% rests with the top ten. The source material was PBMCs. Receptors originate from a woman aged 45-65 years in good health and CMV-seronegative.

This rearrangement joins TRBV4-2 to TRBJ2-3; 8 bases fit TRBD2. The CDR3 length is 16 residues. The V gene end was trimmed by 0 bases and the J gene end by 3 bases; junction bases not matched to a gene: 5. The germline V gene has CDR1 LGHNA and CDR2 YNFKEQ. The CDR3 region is CASSQEAGVMTDTQYF. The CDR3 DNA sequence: TGTGCCAGCAGCCAAGAAGCGGGAGTAATGACAGATACGCAGTATTTT.

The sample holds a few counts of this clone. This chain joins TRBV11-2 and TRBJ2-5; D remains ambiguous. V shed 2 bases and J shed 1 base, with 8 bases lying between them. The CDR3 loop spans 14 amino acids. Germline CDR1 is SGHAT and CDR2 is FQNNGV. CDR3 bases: TGTGCCAGCAGCTTATTAACAACCCAAGAGACCCAGTACTTC. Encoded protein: CASSLLTTQETQYF.

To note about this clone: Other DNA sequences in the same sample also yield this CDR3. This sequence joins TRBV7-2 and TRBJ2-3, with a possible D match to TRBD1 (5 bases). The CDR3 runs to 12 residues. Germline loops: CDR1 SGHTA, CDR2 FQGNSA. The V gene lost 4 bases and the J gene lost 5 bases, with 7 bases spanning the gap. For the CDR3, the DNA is TGTGCCAGCAGCTCCAGGGTAGATACGCAGTATTTT. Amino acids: CASSSRVDTQYF.

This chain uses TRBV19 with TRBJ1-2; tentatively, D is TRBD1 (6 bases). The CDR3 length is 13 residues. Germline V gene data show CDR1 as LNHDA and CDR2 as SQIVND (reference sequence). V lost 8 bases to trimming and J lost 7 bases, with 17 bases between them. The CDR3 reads CASSANRVGGYTF. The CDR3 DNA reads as TGTGCCAGTTCCGCCAACAGGGTCGGTGGCTACACCTTC.

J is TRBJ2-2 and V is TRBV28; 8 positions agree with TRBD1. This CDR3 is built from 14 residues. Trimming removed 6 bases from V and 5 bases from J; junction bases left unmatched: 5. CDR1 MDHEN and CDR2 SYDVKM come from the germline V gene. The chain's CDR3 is CASRARGRTGELFF. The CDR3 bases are TGTGCCAGCAGAGCCAGGGGGCGGACCGGGGAGCTGTTTTTT.

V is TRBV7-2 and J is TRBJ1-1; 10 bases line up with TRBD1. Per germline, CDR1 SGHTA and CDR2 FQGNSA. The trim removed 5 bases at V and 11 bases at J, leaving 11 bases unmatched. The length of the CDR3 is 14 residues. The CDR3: CASSPTGRTGGAFF. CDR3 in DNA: TGTGCCAGCAGCCCCACGGGTAGGACAGGGGGGGCTTTCTTT.

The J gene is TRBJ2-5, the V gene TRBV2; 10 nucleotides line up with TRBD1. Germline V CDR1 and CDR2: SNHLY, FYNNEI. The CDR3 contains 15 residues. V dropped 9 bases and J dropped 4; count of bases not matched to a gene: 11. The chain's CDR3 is CARSVGGTGAETQYF. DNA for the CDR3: TGTGCCAGATCCGTCGGGGGGACAGGGGCAGAGACCCAGTACTTC.

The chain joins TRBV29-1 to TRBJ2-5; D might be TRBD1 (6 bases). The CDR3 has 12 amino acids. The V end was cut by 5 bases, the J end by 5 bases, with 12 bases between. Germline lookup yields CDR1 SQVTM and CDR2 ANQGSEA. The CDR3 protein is CSVTGTRETQYF. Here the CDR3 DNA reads TGCAGCGTTACAGGGACGAGGGAGACCCAGTACTTC. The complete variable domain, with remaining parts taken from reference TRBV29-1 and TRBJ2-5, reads SAVISQKPSRDICQRGTSLTIQCQVDSQVTMMFWYRQQPGQSLTLIATANQGSEATYESGFVIDKFPISRPNLTFSTLTVSNMSPEDSSIYLCSVTGTRETQYFGPGTRLLVL.

Here the CDR3 DNA reads TGTGCCTGGAGTACCTCAGGGAATGAGCAGTTCTTC. Protein: CAWSTSGNEQFF. The J gene is TRBJ2-1, the V gene TRBV30; a possible D gene is TRBD1 (5 bases). The V end lost 2 bases, the J end lost 7 bases, and 9 bases lay between the germline ends. The CDR3 contains 12 residues. Germline assignment: CDR1 GTSNPN and CDR2 SVGIG (reference sequence). Together with reference TRBV30 and TRBJ2-1, the CDR3 gives the full variable domain: SQTIHQWPATLVQPVGSPLSLECTVEGTSNPNLYWYRQAAGRGLQLLFYSVGIGQISSEVPQNLSASRPQDRQFILSSKKLLLSDSGFYLCAWSTSGNEQFFGPGTRLTVL.

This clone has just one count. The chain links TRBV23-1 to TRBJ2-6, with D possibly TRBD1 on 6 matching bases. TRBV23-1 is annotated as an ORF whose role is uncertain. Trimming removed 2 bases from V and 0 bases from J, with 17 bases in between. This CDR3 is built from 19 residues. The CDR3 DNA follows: TGCGCCAGCAGTCAAGGGGCAGACAGGCTGAGCTCTGGGGCCAACGTCCTGACTTTC. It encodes CASSQGADRLSSGANVLTF.

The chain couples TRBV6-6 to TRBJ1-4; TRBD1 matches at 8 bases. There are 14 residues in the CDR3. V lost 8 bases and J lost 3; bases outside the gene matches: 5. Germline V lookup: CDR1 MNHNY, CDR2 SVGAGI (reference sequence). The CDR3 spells CASRTGLANEKLFF. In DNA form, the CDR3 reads TGTGCCAGCCGGACAGGGCTGGCTAATGAAAAACTGTTTTTT.

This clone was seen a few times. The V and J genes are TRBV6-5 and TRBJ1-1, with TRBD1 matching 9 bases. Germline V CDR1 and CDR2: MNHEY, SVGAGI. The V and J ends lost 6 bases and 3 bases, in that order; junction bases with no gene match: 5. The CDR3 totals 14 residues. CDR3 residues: CASRGRTGDTEAFF. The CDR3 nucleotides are TGTGCCAGCAGGGGGAGGACAGGGGACACTGAAGCTTTCTTT.

The CDR3, as DNA: TGTGCCAGCAGCGTTAGCGGGAGTACCACCGGGGAGCTGTTTTTT. This translates into CASSVSGSTTGELFF. The rearrangement links TRBV9 to TRBJ2-2; 9 bases fit TRBD2. Germline CDR1 and CDR2: SGDLS and YYNGEE. The CDR3 consists of 15 residues. V was pared by 2 bases and J by 4 bases, with 3 bases of the junction left unmatched.

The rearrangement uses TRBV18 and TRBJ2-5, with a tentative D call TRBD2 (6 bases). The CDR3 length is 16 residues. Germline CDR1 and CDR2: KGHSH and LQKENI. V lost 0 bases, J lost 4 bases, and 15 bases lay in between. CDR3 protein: CASSPPAGTFGETQYF. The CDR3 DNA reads TGTGCCAGCTCACCACCGGCCGGGACTTTTGGAGAGACCCAGTACTTC.

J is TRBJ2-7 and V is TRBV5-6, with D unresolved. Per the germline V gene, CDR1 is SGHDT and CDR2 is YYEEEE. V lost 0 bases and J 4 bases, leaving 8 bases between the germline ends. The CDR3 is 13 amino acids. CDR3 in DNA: TGTGCCAGCAGCTTGGCCGATAGATACGAGCAGTACTTC. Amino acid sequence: CASSLADRYEQYF.

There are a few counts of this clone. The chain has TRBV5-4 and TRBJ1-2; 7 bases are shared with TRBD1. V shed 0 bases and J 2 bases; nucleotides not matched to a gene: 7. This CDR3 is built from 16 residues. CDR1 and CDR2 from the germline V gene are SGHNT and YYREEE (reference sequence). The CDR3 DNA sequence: TGTGCCAGCAGCTTGGTGGGACAGCCTTTCAACTATGGCTACACCTTC. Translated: CASSLVGQPFNYGYTF.

The CDR3 protein is CASSLRGRIGIPYEQYF. The CDR3 DNA reads as TGTGCCAGCAGCTTACGAGGGCGTATCGGGATCCCCTACGAGCAGTACTTC. The chain couples TRBV7-8 to TRBJ2-7, with D possibly being TRBD2 (5 bases). The germline V gene has CDR1 SGHVS and CDR2 FQNEAQ. This CDR3 has 17 residues. V shed 2 bases and J shed 2 bases, with 19 bases lying between them.

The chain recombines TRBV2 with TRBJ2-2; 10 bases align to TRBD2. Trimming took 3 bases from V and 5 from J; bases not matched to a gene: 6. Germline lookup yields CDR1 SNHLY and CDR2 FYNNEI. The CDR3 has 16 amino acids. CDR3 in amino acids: CASSDGLAEWTGELFF. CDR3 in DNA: TGTGCCAGCAGTGATGGACTAGCGGAGTGGACCGGGGAGCTGTTTTTT.

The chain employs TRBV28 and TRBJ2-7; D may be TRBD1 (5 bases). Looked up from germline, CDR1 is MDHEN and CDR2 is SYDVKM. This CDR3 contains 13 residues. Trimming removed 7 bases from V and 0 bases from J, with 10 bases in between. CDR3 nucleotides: TGTGCCAGCATCGACAGACTCTCCTACGAGCAGTACTTC. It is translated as CASIDRLSYEQYF.

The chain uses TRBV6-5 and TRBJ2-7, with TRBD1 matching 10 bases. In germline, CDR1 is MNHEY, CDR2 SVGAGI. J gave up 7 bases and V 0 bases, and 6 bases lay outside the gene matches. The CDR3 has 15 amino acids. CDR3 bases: TGTGCCAGCAGTTACTCTGGGACAGGGGTAGAAGAGCAGTACTTC. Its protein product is CASSYSGTGVEEQYF.

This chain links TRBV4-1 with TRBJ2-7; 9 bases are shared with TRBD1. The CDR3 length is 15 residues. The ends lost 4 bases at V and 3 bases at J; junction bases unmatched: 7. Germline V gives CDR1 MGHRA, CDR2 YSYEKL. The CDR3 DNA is TGCGCCAGCAGCCGAGGCTCGGGACAGGGCTACGAGCAGTACTTC. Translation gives CASSRGSGQGYEQYF.

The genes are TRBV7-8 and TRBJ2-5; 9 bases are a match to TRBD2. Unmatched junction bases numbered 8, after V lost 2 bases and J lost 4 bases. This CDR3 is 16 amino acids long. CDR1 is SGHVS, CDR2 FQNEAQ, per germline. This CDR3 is CASSLWRGGRGETQYF. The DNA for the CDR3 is TGTGCCAGCAGCTTATGGCGGGGGGGCCGGGGAGAGACCCAGTACTTC.

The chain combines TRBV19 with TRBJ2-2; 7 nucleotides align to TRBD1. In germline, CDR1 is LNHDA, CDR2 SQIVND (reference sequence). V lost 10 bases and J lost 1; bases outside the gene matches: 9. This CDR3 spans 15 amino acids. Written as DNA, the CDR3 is TGTGCCACTAAAACAGGGGCGTTGAACACCGGGGAGCTGTTTTTT. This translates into CATKTGALNTGELFF.

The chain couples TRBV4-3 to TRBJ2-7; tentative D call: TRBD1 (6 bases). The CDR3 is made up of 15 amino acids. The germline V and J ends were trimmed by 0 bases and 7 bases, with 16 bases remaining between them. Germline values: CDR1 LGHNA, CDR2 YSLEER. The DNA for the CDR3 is TGCGCCAGCAGCCAAGAGGACAGCCCCCCGTTAGAGCAGTACTTC. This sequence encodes CASSQEDSPPLEQYF.

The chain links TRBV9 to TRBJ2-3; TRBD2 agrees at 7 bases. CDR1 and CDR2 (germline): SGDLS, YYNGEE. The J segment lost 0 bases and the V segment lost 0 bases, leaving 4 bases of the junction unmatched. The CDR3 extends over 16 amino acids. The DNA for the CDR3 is TGTGCCAGCAGCGTAGCGGGAGGCCTCAGCACAGATACGCAGTATTTT. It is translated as CASSVAGGLSTDTQYF.

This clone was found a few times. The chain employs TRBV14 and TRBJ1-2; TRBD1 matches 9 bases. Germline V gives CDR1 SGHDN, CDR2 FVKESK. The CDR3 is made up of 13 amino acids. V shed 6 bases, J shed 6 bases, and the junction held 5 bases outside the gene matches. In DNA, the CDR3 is TGTGCCAGCAGACAGGGGGCTTATGATGGCTACACCTTC. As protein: CASRQGAYDGYTF.

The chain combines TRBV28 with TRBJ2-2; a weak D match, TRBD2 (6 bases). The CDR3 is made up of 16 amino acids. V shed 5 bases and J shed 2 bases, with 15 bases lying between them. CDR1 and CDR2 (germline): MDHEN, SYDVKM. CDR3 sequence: CASSPAGTYNTGELFF. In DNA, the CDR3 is TGTGCCAGCAGTCCCGCGGGGACTTATAACACCGGGGAGCTGTTTTTT.